The 18 T cell receptor beta chains presented below share a single source sample, sequenced in a study of blood T cell repertoires in COVID-19. Assay used: immunoSEQ multiplex PCR; TCRdb lists only in-frame clones, some missing. The data show more than 150,000 clones, 80% to 90% seen once. Sequencing input: peripheral blood. The receptors here all came from a woman in her seventies with COVID-19, enrolled during active disease.

Only a few counts were recorded for this clone. J is TRBJ1-1 and V is TRBV2; 7 bases are a match to TRBD1. V was pared by 11 bases and J by 0 bases, with 6 bases of the junction left unmatched. This CDR3 comprises 13 residues. In germline, CDR1 is SNHLY, CDR2 FYNNEI. CDR3 nucleotide sequence: TGTGCCGGGACCGGGACAGTGAACACTGAAGCTTTCTTT. It yields the protein CAGTGTVNTEAFF.

The chain joins TRBV7-2 to TRBJ2-3, with 8 positions matching TRBD1. From germline, CDR1 is SGHTA and CDR2 FQGNSA. V dropped 4 bases and J dropped 3; count of bases not matched to a gene: 3. The CDR3 runs to 14 residues. The CDR3 DNA reads TGTGCCAGCAGCTCCCGACAGGGGACAGATACGCAGTATTTT. Protein sequence: CASSSRQGTDTQYF.

J is TRBJ2-1 and V is TRBV10-3; 8 nucleotides line up with TRBD2. The ends lost 10 bases at V and 7 bases at J; junction bases unmatched: 12. The CDR3 loop spans 14 amino acids. In germline, CDR1 is ENHRY, CDR2 SYGVKD. CDR3 sequence: CATVGERGKNEQFF. The CDR3 DNA is TGTGCCACCGTCGGGGAGCGGGGGAAGAATGAGCAGTTCTTC.

The chain recombines TRBV7-8 with TRBJ2-5; 12 bases agree with TRBD1. With V trimmed by 4 bases and J by 3 bases, 3 bases remained unmatched. The CDR3 consists of 15 residues. Germline V gives CDR1 SGHVS, CDR2 FQNEAQ. CDR3 region: CASSWGTGGKETQYF. CDR3 coding DNA: TGTGCCAGCAGCTGGGGGACAGGGGGCAAAGAGACCCAGTACTTC.

CDR3: CASSQTGFQPQHF. The CDR3 DNA sequence: TGTGCCAGCTCACAGACAGGGTTTCAGCCCCAGCATTTT. The V and J genes are TRBV18 and TRBJ1-5, with 7 nucleotides matching TRBD1. V was pared by 4 bases and J by 6 bases, with 3 bases of the junction left unmatched. CDR3 length: 13 residues. CDR1 and CDR2 from the germline V gene are KGHSH and LQKENI.

This rearrangement joins TRBV27 to TRBJ2-1; D perhaps matches TRBD2 (6 bases). V lost 5 bases, J lost 6 bases, and 14 bases lay in between. CDR3 length equals 14 residues. Looked up from germline, CDR1 is MNHEY and CDR2 is SMNVEV (reference sequence). The CDR3 here is CASSTRDSTNEQFF. The CDR3 nucleotides are TGTGCCAGCAGTACCCGGGACTCGACCAATGAGCAGTTCTTC.

The chain has TRBV4-3 and TRBJ1-3; D gene ambiguous. Germline CDR1 reads LGHNA; CDR2 reads YSLEER. V gave up 0 bases and J gave up 4 bases, with 4 bases separating them. The length of the CDR3 is 13 residues. This CDR3 is CASSQDRGNTIYF. The CDR3 DNA sequence: TGCGCCAGCAGCCAAGATCGGGGAAACACCATATATTTT.

The chain has TRBV5-4 and TRBJ2-7; the match to TRBD1 covers 8 bases. From germline, CDR1 is SGHNT and CDR2 YYREEE (reference sequence). The CDR3 is 14 residues long. Trimming cost V 3 bases and J 3 bases; bases outside gene matches: 5. The CDR3 nucleotides are TGTGCCAGCAGCTCACAGGGGGTGGTCTACGAGCAGTACTTC. Its protein product is CASSSQGVVYEQYF.

The rearrangement links TRBV7-9 to TRBJ2-4, with a weak D call TRBD1 (6 bases). CDR3 length: 15 residues. Trimming removed 4 bases from V and 5 bases from J, with 15 bases in between. Per the germline V gene, CDR1 is SEHNR and CDR2 is FQNEAQ (reference sequence). The CDR3, as DNA: TGTGCCAGCAGCTCCTTCGGACAGAGGGAAAACATTCAGTACTTC. Encoded protein: CASSSFGQRENIQYF.

The CDR3 spells CASSRTSGSYEQYF. In DNA form, the CDR3 reads TGTGCCAGCAGCAGGACTAGCGGGAGCTACGAGCAGTACTTC. The rearrangement joins TRBV9 to TRBJ2-7; TRBD2 matches at 13 bases. The germline V gene encodes CDR1 SGDLS and CDR2 YYNGEE. The CDR3 consists of 14 residues. J gave up 3 bases and V 4 bases, and 1 base lay outside the gene matches.

The chain has TRBV2 and TRBJ1-4, with D possibly TRBD1 on 5 matching bases. The CDR3 consists of 14 residues. Deletions cut 5 bases from V and 3 bases from J, with 10 bases between. The germline V gene has CDR1 SNHLY and CDR2 FYNNEI. In nucleotides, the CDR3 is TGTGCCAGCAGTCTCAGGGTCCCTAATGAAAAACTGTTTTTT. Translation: CASSLRVPNEKLFF.

In its sample, this clone was seen once. V and J are TRBV18 and TRBJ1-1, with D unclear. V gave up 5 bases and J gave up 1 base, with 11 bases separating them. Germline V gives CDR1 KGHSH, CDR2 LQKENI. This CDR3 has 14 residues. CDR3 residues: CASSLRLQNTEAFF. Written as DNA, the CDR3 is TGTGCCAGCTCATTACGACTTCAGAACACTGAAGCTTTCTTT.

V usage is TRBV29-1 and J usage is TRBJ2-4; 9 bases are a match to TRBD2. With 2 bases clipped from V and 0 bases from J, the junction kept 14 bases outside the gene matches. Germline V gene sequence: CDR1 SQVTM, CDR2 ANQGSEA. This CDR3 contains 19 residues. The CDR3 loop reads CSVERLGGGDLLAKNIQYF. The CDR3 nucleotides read TGCAGCGTTGAACGTCTGGGCGGGGGGGATCTTTTAGCCAAAAACATTCAGTACTTC.

The chain uses TRBV19 and TRBJ1-1; 7 bases fit TRBD1. The CDR3 is 15 amino acids. With V trimmed by 6 bases and J by 3 bases, 10 bases remained unmatched. The germline CDR1 and CDR2 sequences are LNHDA and SQIVND (reference sequence). For the CDR3, the DNA is TGTGCCAGTAGCCGACAGGGTCGGGGATACACTGAAGCTTTCTTT. Translation: CASSRQGRGYTEAFF.

This sequence joins TRBV5-1 and TRBJ1-6; D is unresolved. The CDR3 covers 16 residues. The germline CDR1 and CDR2 sequences are SGHRS and YFSETQ. Between the trimmed V and J ends, which lost 4 bases and 6 bases, there was a span of 17 bases. This CDR3 reads CASSKGPGEGNSPLHF. The CDR3 DNA reads as TGCGCCAGCAGCAAAGGACCCGGAGAGGGTAATTCACCCCTCCACTTT.

The rearrangement joins TRBV18 to TRBJ1-2, with D unclear. CDR3 size: 12 residues. Germline V gene lookup returns CDR1 KGHSH and CDR2 LQKENI. Trimming left V 2 bases short and J 5 bases short, with 6 bases between. CDR3 DNA sequence: TGTGCCAGCTCACCAGAGGGATATGGCTACACCTTC. Translating it yields CASSPEGYGYTF.

This clone appeared a single time. V is TRBV15 and J is TRBJ2-7; D is possibly TRBD2 (6 bases). The CDR3 totals 15 residues. V was clipped by 4 bases and J by 4 bases, with 17 bases between them. From germline, CDR1 is LNHNV and CDR2 YYDKDF (reference sequence). CDR3 loop: CATSKARLVLYEQYF. CDR3 coding DNA: TGTGCCACCAGCAAAGCTCGACTAGTCCTTTACGAGCAGTACTTC.

The V gene is TRBV28, the J gene TRBJ2-7; 9 nucleotides line up with TRBD2. The germline gives CDR1 MDHEN, CDR2 SYDVKM. This CDR3 is 16 amino acids long. V was clipped by 2 bases and J by 7 bases; unmatched bases: 12. CDR3 nucleotides: TGTGCCAGCAGTTTACATGGGGCTAGCGGGAATGATGAGCAGTACTTC. Translation gives CASSLHGASGNDEQYF. Looking up the rest from reference TRBV28 and TRBJ2-7 gives the full variable domain: DVKVTQSSRYLVKRTGEKVFLECVQDMDHENMFWYRQDPGLGLRLIYFSYDVKMKEKGDIPEGYSVSREKKERFSLILESASTNQTSMYLCASSLHGASGNDEQYFGPGTRLTVT.